This record covers a single T cell receptor (beta chain). Its recognized antigen is unknown. Nothing much larger sits one base from this clone, and base qualities are not available. Library creation used the immunoSEQ multiplex PCR assay. In its TCRdb copy, this immuneACCESS table keeps in-frame sequences only and misses some clones. Where compared with another copy, unresolved V genes explain less than half of these, and the others have no known cause. For this sample there are some 80,000 clones; roughly nine tenths appear just once. The top ten clonotypes cover about 0.39% of the sample. The data originate from a study of technical replicates of blood from four donors (dated by TCRdb to the late 2010s). CDR1 and CDR2 (SGDLS, YYNGEE) derive from the germline V gene. From its cysteine to its phenylalanine, the CDR3 spans 16 amino acids. Kept here is only the CDR3 DNA, which spans 48 bases and is read in frame from base 1. Clipping removes 4 bases from V and 6 bases from J, with 12 as the unmatched junction base count.

Sequenced material: T cells isolated from PBMCs. The sequence joins TRBV9 to TRBJ1-4; 7 bases in the middle match TRBD1. The origin of this receptor is a human donor in good health. The CDR3: CASSSIPGQPDEKLFF. The bases are TGTGCCAGCAGCTCTATACCGGGACAGCCTGATGAAAAACTGTTTTTT.